This T cell receptor (beta chain) emerged from a study of vaccination effects on CD4 cells after COVID-19. Sequencing was preceded by expansion of antigen-specific CD4+ T cells with viral peptide pools in the ViraFEST assay. Following a roughly ten-day culture, CD4+ T cells were purified. Previously uninfected by SARS-CoV-2, the vaccine recipients also showed negative nucleocapsid antibodies. For each well, two million PBMC were cultured with about 10 IU/ml IL-2 and approximately 10 ug/ml peptides. Replacing half the medium with IL-2 medium was done on days 3 and 7. Measured with immunoSEQ multiplex PCR; TCRdb has only the in-frame clones, and not every one. The table has around 30,000 clones, roughly two thirds seen once; the top ten hold around 28%. The CDR3 is made up of 13 amino acids. The germline CDR1 and CDR2 sequences are SNHLY and FYNNEI. Trimming cost V 8 bases and J 5 bases, with 15 bases left between them.

A few counts support this clone. The antigen remains unidentified. The receptor comes from a human donor who received a COVID-19 vaccine. The sequenced sample was CD4+ T cells from PBMCs cultured with HCoV-229E spike peptides, obtained before COVID-19 vaccination. This rearrangement joins TRBV2 to TRBJ1-1; D is perhaps TRBD1 (5 bases). The DNA for the CDR3 is TGTGCCAGCCAGGAGGGGATGAGGACTGAAGCTTTCTTT. Protein product: CASQEGMRTEAFF.